Listed below are T cell receptor beta chains from one sample, sequenced in a study of T-cell memory formation after mild COVID-19. Each CDR3 protein gets one entry after TCRdb re-called the 5' RACE reads with MiXCR. The top ten hold around 14% of the sample, which has under 450,000 distinct CDR3 sequences, 23% seen once. The sample taken for sequencing was PBMCs or a T cell subset sorted from them (not recorded which). These receptors were collected from an adult woman who had mild COVID-19 (a few samples of this study predate the infection). Cell type and time point are not known. CDR3s include the opening cysteine and the closing phenylalanine or tryptophan. Clone size is stated in some rows and not others, as once, few, many or a class when expanded.

cdr3_aa	j_call	cdr3_length	clone_size	v_call
CSAGHPGGHGSYNEQFF	TRBJ2-1	17	few	TRBV20-1
CASSLGVRADSSTDTQYF	TRBJ2-3	18	.	TRBV5-1
CASSVESAAGELFF	TRBJ2-2	14	.	TRBV9
CASSSTDRGAEQYF	TRBJ2-7	14	.	TRBV11-2
CASSLERVETQYF	TRBJ2-5	13	few	TRBV5-1
CASRPAGSYEQYF	TRBJ2-7	13	few	TRBV7-9
CSARDAGINQPQHF	TRBJ1-5	14	.	TRBV20-1
CASTPAGGVGDTQYF	TRBJ2-3	15	.	TRBV19
CASSEYRGSSNTEAFF	TRBJ1-1	16	.	TRBV25-1
CSASRWGIQDTDEQFF	TRBJ2-1	16	once	TRBV20-1
CASSRLVDNEQFF	TRBJ2-1	13	.	TRBV19
CASSQDWGSAGELFF	TRBJ2-2	15	few	TRBV4-2
CASSLENRDGYTF	TRBJ1-2	13	.	TRBV5-1
CASSPSGGRNGELFF	TRBJ2-2	15	.	TRBV4-1